The present TCR beta chain was sequenced within a study of blood T cell repertoires in COVID-19. The overall study: There were acute and convalescent COVID-19 samples, and they came from the United States, Italy and Spain. T cells, B-cell-depleted T cells, or PBMCs provided the cDNA or gDNA that served as material.

Original processing notes: Counts of nucleated cells, estimated from reference gene primer amplification, were obtained. TCRdb keeps only in-frame clones here, not all; method: immunoSEQ multiplex PCR. The DNA gave D and trimming, while V, J and clone size come from that table. Of some 130,000 clones listed, less than 80% were seen once; the top ten hold approximately 3.6%. The CDR3 is 15 amino acids. J was trimmed by 11 bases and V by 6 bases; bases with no gene match: 9. CDR1 and CDR2 (germline): KGHDR, SFDVKD. The TCR was taken from a man between 60 and 75 years old with acute or convalescent COVID-19. The specimen was peripheral blood. The rearrangement uses TRBV24-1 and TRBJ2-1; 13 bases line up with TRBD2. The CDR3: CATSPGLAGRGKQFF. Written as DNA, the CDR3 is TGTGCCACCAGTCCGGGACTAGCGGGACGCGGGAAGCAGTTCTTC.